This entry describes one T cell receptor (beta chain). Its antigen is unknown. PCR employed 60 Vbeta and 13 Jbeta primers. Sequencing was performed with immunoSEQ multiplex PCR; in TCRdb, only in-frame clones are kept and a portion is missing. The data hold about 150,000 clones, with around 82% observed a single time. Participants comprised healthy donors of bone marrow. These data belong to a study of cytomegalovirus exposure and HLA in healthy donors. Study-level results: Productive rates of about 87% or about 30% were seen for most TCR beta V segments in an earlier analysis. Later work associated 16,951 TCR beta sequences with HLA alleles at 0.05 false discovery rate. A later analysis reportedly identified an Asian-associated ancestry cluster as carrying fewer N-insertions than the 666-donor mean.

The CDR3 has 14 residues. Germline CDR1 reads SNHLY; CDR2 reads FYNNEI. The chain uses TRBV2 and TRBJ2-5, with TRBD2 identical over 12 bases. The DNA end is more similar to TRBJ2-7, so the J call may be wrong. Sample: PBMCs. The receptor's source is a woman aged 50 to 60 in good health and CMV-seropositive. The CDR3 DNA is TGTGCCAGCACCGCTAGCGGGGGGGCCCACGAGCAGTACTTC. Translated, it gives CASTASGGAHEQYF.